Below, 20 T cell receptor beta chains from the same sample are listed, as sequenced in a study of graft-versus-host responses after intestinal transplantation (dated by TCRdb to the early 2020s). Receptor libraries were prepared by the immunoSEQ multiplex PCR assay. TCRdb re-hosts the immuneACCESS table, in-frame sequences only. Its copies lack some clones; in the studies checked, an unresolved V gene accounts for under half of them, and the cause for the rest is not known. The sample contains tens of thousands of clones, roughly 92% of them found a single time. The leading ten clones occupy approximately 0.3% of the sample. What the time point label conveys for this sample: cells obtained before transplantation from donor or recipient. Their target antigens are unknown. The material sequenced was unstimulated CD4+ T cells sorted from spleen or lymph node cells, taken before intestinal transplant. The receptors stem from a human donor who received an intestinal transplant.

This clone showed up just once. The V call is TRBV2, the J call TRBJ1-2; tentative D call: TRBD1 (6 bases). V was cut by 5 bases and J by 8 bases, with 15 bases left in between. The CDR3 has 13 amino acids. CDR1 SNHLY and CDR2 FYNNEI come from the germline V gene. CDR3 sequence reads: CASSTGTQHGYTF. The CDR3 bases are TGTGCCAGCAGTACAGGGACTCAGCACGGCTACACCTTC.

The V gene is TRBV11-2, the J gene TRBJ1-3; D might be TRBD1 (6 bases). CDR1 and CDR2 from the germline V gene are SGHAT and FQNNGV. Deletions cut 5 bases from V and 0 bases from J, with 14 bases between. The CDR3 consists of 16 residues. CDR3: CASSPGASYSGNTIYF. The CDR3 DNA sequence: TGTGCCAGCAGCCCGGGGGCGTCCTACTCTGGAAACACCATATATTTT.

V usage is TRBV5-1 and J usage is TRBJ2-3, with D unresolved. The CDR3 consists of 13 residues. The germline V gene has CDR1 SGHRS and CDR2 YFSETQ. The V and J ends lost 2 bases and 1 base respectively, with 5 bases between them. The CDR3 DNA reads TGCGCCAGCAGCTTTGAGGGCACAGATACGCAGTATTTT. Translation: CASSFEGTDTQYF. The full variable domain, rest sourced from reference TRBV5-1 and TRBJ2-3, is KAGVTQTPRYLIKTRGQQVTLSCSPISGHRSVSWYQQTPGQGLQFLFEYFSETQRNKGNFPGRFSGRQFSNSRSEMNVSTLELGDSALYLCASSFEGTDTQYFGPGTRLTVL.

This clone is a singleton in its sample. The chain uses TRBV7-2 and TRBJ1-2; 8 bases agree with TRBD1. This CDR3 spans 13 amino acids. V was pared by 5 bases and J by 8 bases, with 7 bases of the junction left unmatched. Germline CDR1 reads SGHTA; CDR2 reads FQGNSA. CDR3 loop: CASSRDRPWGYTF. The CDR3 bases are TGTGCCAGCAGCAGGGACAGGCCTTGGGGCTACACCTTC. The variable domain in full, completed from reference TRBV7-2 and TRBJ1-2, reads GAGVSQSPSNKVTEKGKDVELRCDPISGHTALYWYRQSLGQGLEFLIYFQGNSAPDKSGLPSDRFSAERTGGSVSTLTIQRTQQEDSAVYLCASSRDRPWGYTFGSGTRLTVV.

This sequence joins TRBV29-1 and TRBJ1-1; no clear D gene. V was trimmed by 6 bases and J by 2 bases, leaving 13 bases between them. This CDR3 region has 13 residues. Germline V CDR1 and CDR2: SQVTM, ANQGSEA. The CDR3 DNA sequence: TGCAGCGTAAGGGTCAGCATCAACACTGAAGCTTTCTTT. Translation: CSVRVSINTEAFF.

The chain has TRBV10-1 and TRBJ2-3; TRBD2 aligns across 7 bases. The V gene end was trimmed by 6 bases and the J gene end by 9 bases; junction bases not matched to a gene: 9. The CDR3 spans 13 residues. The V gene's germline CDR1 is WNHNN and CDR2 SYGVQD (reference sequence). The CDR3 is CASSGAGSLTQYF. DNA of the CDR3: TGCGCCAGCAGCGGAGCGGGATCTTTGACGCAGTATTTT.

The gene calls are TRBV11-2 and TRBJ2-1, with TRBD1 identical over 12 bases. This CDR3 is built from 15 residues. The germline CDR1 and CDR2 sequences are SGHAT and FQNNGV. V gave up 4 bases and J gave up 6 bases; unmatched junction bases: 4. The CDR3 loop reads CASSSGTGGLNEQFF. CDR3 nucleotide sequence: TGTGCCAGCAGCTCGGGGACAGGGGGCCTCAATGAGCAGTTCTTC.

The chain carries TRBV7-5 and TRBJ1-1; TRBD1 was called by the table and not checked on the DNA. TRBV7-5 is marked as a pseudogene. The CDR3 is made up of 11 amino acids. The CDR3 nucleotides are TGTGCCAGCAGGGGGAACACTGAAGCTTTCTTT. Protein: CASRGNTEAFF.

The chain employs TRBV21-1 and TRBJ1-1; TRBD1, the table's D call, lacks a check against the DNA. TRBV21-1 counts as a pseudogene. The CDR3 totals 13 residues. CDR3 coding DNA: TGTGCCAGCGACAGGGGGCTTTGTACTGAAGCTTTCTTT. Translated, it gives CASDRGLCTEAFF.

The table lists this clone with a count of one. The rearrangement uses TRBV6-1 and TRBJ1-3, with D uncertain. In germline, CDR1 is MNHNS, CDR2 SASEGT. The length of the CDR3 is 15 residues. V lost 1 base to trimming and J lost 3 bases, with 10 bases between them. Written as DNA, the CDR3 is TGTGCCAGCAGTGAAGTAGGACGTCTTGGAAACACCATATATTTT. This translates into CASSEVGRLGNTIYF.

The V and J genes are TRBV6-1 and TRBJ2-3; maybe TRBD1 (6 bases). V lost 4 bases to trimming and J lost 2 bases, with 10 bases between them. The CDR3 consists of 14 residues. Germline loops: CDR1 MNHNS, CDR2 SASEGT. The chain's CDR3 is CASSVDSNTDTQYF. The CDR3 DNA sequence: TGTGCCAGCAGTGTGGACAGCAACACAGATACGCAGTATTTT.

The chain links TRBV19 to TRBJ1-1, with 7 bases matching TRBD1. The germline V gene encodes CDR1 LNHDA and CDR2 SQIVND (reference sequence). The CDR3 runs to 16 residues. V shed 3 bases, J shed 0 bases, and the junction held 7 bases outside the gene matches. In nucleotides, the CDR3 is TGTGCCAGTAGTATCCGACAGGGACTGATGAACACTGAAGCTTTCTTT. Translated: CASSIRQGLMNTEAFF. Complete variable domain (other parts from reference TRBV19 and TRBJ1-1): DGGITQSPKYLFRKEGQNVTLSCEQNLNHDAMYWYRQDPGQGLRLIYYSQIVNDFQKGDIAEGYSVSREKKESFPLTVTSAQKNPTAFYLCASSIRQGLMNTEAFFGQGTRLTVV.

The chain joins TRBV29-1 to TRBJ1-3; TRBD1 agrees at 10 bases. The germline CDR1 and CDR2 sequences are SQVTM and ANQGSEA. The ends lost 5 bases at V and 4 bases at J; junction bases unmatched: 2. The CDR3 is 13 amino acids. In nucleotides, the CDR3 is TGCAGCGTTCGACAGGGGGCAGGAAACACCATATATTTT. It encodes CSVRQGAGNTIYF.

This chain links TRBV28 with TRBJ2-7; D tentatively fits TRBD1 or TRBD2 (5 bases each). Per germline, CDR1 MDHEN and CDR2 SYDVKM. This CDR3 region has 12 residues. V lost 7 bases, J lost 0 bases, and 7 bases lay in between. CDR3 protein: CASKGTSYEQYF. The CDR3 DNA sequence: TGTGCCAGCAAGGGGACCTCCTACGAGCAGTACTTC.

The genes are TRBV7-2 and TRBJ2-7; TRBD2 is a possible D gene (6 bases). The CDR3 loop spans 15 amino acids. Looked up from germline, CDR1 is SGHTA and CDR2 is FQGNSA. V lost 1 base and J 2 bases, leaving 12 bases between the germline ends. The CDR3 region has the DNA TGTGCCAGCAGCTTAGATGGTAGCGGTACCTACGAGCAGTACTTC. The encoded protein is CASSLDGSGTYEQYF.

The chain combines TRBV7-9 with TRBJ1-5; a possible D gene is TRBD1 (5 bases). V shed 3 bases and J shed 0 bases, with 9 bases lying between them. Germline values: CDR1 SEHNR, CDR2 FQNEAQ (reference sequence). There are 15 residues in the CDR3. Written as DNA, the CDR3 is TGTGCCAGCAGCTTGGACACGAATAGCAATCAGCCCCAGCATTTT. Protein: CASSLDTNSNQPQHF. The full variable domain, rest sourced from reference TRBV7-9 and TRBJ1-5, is DTGVSQNPRHKITKRGQNVTFRCDPISEHNRLYWYRQTLGQGPEFLTYFQNEAQLEKSRLLSDRFSAERPKGSFSTLEIQRTEQGDSAMYLCASSLDTNSNQPQHFGDGTRLSIL.

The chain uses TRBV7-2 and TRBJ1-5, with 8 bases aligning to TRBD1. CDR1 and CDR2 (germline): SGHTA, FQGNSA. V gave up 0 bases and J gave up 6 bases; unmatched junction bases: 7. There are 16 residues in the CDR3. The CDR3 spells CASSLALGTGTQPQHF. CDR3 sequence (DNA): TGTGCCAGCAGCTTAGCGCTCGGGACAGGTACTCAGCCCCAGCATTTT.

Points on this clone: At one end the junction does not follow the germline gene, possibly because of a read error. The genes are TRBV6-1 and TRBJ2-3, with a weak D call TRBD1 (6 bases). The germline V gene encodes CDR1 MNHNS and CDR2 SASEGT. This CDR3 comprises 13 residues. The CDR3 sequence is CACRGRIADTQYF. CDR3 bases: TGTGCCTGCAGGGGACGGATCGCAGATACGCAGTATTTT.

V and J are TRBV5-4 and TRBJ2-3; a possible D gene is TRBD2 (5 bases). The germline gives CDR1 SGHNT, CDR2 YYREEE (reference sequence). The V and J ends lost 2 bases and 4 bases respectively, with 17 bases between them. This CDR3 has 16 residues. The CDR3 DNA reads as TGTGCCAGCAGCTTCCCCAGCGGAAGGAAGTCAGATACGCAGTATTTT. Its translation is CASSFPSGRKSDTQYF.

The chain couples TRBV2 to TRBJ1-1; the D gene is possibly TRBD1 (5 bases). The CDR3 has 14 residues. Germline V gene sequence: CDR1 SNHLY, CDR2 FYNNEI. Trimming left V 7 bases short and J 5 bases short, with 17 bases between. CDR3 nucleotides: TGTGCCAGCACAGGGTCGCGGGGACGGACTGAAGCTTTCTTT. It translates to CASTGSRGRTEAFF.